The sequence of this T cell receptor beta chain was determined in a study of early T cells in non-severe SARS-CoV-2 infection. Across the study: Sequenced bulk RNA came from whole blood that was unsorted, and chains were unpaired.

This clonotype was seen at least ten times. From the 5' RACE reads, TCRdb called clonotypes with MiXCR, one entry per CDR3 protein. This table holds roughly 56,000 distinct CDR3 sequences, over 13% found once. CDR1 is SGHAT and CDR2 is FQNNGV in the germline V gene. V was shortened by 7 bases and J by 2 bases, with 13 bases between the two germline ends. The CDR3 totals 14 residues. The chain has TRBV11-2 and TRBJ2-3; unclear D gene. The clonotype comes from an adult who was a healthcare worker with PCR-confirmed SARS-CoV-2 infection or an uninfected control (not recorded which). Sequenced here: whole blood, sampled at baseline. DNA for the CDR3: TGTGCCAGCAAGCCTGGGGTCAACACAGATACGCAGTATTTT. This translates into CASKPGVNTDTQYF. The full variable domain, its missing parts supplied by reference TRBV11-2 and TRBJ2-3, is EAGVAQSPRYKIIEKRQSVAFWCNPISGHATLYWYQQILGQGPKLLIQFQNNGVVDDSQLPKDRFSAERLKGVDSTLKIQPAKLEDSAVYLCASKPGVNTDTQYFGPGTRLTVL.